This T cell receptor beta chain was identified in a study of circulating and synovial CD4+ cells in juvenile arthritis. Overall study results and limits: CPL versus bulk CD4 samples: T cell genome counts differed by at least an order of magnitude. Circulating pathogenic-like lymphocytes shared a substantially higher fraction of CDR3 sequences with synovium than bulk blood. Measured synovium overlap likely understates the true shared repertoire. Diversity here was lower than in bulk blood CD4 cells.

Trimming took 1 base from V and 7 from J, leaving 20 bases between them. The CDR3 runs to 16 residues. From germline, CDR1 is SGHDT and CDR2 YYEEEE. A word on this clone: Its antigen is unidentified.

Sequencing used immunoSEQ multiplex PCR; TCRdb keeps in-frame clones, though not all of them. The table shows tens of thousands of clones, with approximately 94% occurring only once. This chain connects TRBV5-6 to TRBJ2-5, with D possibly being TRBD2 (5 bases). The specimen sequenced was CD4+ T cells from blood. The clonotype originates from a human donor with juvenile idiopathic arthritis. The CDR3 is CASSLRSASGSLTQYF. For the CDR3, the DNA is TGTGCCAGCAGCTTGAGATCTGCGTCGGGGAGTTTGACCCAGTACTTC.